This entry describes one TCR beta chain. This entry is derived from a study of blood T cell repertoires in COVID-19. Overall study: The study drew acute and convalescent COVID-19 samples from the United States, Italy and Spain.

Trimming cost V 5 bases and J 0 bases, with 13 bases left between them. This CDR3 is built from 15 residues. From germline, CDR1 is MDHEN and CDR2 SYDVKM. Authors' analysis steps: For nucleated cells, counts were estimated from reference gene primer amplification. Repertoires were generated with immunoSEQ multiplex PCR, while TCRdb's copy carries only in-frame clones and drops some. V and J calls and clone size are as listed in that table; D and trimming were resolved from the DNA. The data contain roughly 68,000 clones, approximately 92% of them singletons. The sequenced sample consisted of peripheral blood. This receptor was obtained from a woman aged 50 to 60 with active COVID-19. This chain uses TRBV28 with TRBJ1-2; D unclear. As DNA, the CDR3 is TGTGCCAGCAGTCCAAACGGAGCAGCTAACTATGGCTACACCTTC. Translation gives CASSPNGAANYGYTF.